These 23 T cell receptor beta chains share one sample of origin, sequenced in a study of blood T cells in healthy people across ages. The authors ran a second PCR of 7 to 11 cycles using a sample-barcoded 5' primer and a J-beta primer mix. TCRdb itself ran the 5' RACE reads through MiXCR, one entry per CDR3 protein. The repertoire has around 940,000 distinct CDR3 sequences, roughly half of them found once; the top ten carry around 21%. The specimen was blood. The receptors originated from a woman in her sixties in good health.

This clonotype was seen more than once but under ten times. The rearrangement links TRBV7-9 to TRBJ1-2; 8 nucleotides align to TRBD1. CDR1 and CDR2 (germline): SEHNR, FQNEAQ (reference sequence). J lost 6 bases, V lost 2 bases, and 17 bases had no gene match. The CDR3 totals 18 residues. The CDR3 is CASSLRALGRGRGDGYTF. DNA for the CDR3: TGTGCCAGCAGCTTACGGGCCCTGGGCAGGGGGCGCGGAGATGGCTACACCTTC.

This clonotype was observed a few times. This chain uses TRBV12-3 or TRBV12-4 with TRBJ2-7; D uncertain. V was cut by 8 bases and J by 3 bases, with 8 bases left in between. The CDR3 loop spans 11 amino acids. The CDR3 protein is CASAYSYEQYF. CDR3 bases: TGTGCCAGCGCTTATAGCTACGAGCAGTACTTC.

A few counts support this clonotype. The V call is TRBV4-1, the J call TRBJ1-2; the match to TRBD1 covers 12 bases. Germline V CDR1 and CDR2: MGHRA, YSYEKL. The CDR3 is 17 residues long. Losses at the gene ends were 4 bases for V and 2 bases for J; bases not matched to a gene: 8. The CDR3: CASSPGDRGLTNYGYTF. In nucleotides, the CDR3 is TGCGCCAGCAGCCCGGGGGACAGGGGGCTCACGAACTATGGCTACACCTTC.

The CDR3 sequence: CATSPPGTGSVRQYF. CDR3 DNA: TGTGCCACCAGTCCCCCAGGGACAGGGTCGGTAAGGCAGTACTTC. V usage is TRBV15 and J usage is TRBJ2-5, with TRBD1 matching over 9 bases. The CDR3 extends over 15 amino acids. V was clipped by 6 bases and J by 11 bases; unmatched bases: 16. Germline V CDR1 and CDR2: LNHNV, YYDKDF (reference sequence).

The CDR3, as DNA: TGCGCCAGCAGCCAAGAAGGTTGGTCCCCAGATACGCAGTATTTT. It translates to CASSQEGWSPDTQYF. The chain combines TRBV4-1 with TRBJ2-3; D unresolved. There are 15 residues in the CDR3. V lost 0 bases and J 4 bases, leaving 11 bases between the germline ends. The germline V gene has CDR1 MGHRA and CDR2 YSYEKL.

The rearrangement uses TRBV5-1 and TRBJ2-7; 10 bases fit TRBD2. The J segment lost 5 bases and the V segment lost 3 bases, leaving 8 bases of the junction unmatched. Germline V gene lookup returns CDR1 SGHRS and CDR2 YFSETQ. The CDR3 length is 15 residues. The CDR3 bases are TGCGCCAGCAGCTCCAAGCGGGAGGGTACCGACGAGCAGTACTTC. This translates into CASSSKREGTDEQYF. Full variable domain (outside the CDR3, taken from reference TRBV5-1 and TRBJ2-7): KAGVTQTPRYLIKTRGQQVTLSCSPISGHRSVSWYQQTPGQGLQFLFEYFSETQRNKGNFPGRFSGRQFSNSRSEMNVSTLELGDSALYLCASSSKREGTDEQYFGPGTRLTVT.

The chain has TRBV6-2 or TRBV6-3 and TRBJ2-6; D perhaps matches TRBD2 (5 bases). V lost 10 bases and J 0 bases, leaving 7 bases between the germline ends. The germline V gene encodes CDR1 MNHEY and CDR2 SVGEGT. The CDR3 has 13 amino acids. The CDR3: CATTNSGANVLTF. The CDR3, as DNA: TGTGCCACGACTAACTCTGGGGCCAACGTCCTGACTTTC.

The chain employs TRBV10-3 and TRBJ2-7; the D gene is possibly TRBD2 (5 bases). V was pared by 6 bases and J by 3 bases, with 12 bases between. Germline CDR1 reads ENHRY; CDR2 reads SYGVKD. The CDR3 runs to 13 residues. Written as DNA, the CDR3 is TGTGCCATCAGGGGGATCGGACTCTACGAGCAGTACTTC. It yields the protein CAIRGIGLYEQYF.

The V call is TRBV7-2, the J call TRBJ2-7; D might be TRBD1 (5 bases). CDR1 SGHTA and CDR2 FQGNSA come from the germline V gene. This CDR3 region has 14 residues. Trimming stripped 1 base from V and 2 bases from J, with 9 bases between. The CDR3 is CASSLDQGPYEQYF. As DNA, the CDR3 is TGTGCCAGCAGCTTAGACCAGGGCCCCTACGAGCAGTACTTC.

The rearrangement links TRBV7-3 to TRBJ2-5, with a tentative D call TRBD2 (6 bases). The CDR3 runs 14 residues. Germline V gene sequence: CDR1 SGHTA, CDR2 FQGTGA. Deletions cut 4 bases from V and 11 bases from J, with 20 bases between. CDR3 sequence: CASSSTSSSAEQYF. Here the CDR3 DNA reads TGTGCCAGCAGCTCGACTAGTTCGTCGGCTGAGCAGTACTTC. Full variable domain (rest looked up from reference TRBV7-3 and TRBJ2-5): GAGVSQTPSNKVTEKGKYVELRCDPISGHTALYWYRQSLGQGPEFLIYFQGTGAADDSGLPNDRFFAVRPEGSVSTLKIQRTERGDSAVYLCASSSTSSSAEQYFGPGTRLLVL.

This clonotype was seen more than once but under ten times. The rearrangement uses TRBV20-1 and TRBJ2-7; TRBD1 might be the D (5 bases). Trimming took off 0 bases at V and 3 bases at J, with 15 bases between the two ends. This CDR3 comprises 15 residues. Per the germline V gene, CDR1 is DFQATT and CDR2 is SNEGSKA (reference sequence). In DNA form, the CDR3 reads TGCAGTGCTAGAGAGATCCAGGGTCGGCACTACGAGCAGTACTTC. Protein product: CSAREIQGRHYEQYF.

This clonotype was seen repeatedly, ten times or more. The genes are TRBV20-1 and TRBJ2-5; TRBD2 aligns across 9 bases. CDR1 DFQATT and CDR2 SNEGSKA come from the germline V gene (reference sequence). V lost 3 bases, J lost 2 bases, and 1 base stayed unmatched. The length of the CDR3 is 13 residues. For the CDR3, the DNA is TGCAGTGCTAGGACTAGCGGACAAGAGACCCAGTACTTC. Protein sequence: CSARTSGQETQYF.

The CDR3: CATSQTSGSGETQYF. The DNA for the CDR3 is TGTGCCACCAGTCAGACTAGCGGGAGTGGAGAGACCCAGTACTTC. This rearrangement joins TRBV24-1 to TRBJ2-7; 12 nucleotides line up with TRBD2. Judging by the DNA end, TRBJ2-5 fits better; the J call may be wrong. The CDR3 sequence is 15 residues long. Germline CDR1 reads KGHDR; CDR2 reads SFDVKD.

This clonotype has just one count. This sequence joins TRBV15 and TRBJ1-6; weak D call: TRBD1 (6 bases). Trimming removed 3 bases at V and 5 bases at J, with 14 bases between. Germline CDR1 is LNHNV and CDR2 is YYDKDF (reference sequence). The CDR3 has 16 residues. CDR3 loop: CATSRKPGHHNSPLHF. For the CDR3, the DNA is TGTGCCACCAGCAGGAAACCGGGACACCATAATTCACCCCTCCACTTT.

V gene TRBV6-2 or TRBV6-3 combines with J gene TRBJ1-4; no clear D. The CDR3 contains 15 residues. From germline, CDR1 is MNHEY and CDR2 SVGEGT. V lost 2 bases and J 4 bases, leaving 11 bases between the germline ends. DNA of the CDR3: TGTGCCAGCAGTTACCCAGCAAGAGATAATGAAAAACTGTTTTTT. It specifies CASSYPARDNEKLFF.

The CDR3 coding sequence is TGTGCCAGCAGTCAGGAATCCCGGGGTTCACCCCTCCACTTT. Amino acid sequence: CASSQESRGSPLHF. The chain employs TRBV2 and TRBJ1-6; no reliable D call. CDR3 length: 14 residues. The V and J ends lost 5 bases and 9 bases respectively, with 14 bases between them. Per germline, CDR1 SNHLY and CDR2 FYNNEI.

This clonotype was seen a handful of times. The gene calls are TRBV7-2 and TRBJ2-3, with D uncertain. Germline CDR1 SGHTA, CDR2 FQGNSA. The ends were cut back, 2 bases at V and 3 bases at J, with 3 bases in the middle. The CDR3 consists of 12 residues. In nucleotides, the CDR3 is TGTGCCAGCAGCTTATGGACAGATACGCAGTATTTT. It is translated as CASSLWTDTQYF. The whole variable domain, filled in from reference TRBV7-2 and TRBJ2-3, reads GAGVSQSPSNKVTEKGKDVELRCDPISGHTALYWYRQSLGQGLEFLIYFQGNSAPDKSGLPSDRFSAERTGGSVSTLTIQRTQQEDSAVYLCASSLWTDTQYFGPGTRLTVL.

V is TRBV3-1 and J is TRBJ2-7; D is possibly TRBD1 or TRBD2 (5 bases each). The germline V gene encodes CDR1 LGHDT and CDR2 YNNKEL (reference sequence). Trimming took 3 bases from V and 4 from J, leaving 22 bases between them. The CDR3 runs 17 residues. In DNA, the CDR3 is TGTGCCAGCAGCCACCCCCCGGGGCACGTTAGCTCTTACGAGCAGTACTTC. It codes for CASSHPPGHVSSYEQYF.

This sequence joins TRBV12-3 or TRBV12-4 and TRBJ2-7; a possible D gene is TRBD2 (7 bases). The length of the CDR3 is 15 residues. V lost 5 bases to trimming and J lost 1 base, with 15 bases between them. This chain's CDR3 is CASSDWGGRSYEQYF. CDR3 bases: TGTGCCAGCAGTGACTGGGGGGGCAGGTCCTACGAGCAGTACTTC.

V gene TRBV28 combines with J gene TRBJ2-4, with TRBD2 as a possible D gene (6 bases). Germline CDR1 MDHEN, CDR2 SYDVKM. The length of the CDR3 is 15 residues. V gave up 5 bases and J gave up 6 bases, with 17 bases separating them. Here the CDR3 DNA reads TGTGCCAGCAGTCGCCCTGCCGGGGGTGGAAACATTCAGTACTTC. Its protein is CASSRPAGGGNIQYF.

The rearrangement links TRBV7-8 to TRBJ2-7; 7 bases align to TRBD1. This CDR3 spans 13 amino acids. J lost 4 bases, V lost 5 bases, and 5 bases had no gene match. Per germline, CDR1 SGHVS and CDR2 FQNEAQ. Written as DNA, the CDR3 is TGTGCCAGCAGCGTCGGGACAGTTTACGAGCAGTACTTC. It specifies CASSVGTVYEQYF.

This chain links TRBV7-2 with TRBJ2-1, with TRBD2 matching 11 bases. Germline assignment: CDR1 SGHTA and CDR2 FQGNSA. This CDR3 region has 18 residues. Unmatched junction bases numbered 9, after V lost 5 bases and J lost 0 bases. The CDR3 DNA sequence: TGTGCCAGCAGCCTCGGACTAGCGGGTTCTAGCTCCTACAATGAGCAGTTCTTC. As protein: CASSLGLAGSSSYNEQFF.

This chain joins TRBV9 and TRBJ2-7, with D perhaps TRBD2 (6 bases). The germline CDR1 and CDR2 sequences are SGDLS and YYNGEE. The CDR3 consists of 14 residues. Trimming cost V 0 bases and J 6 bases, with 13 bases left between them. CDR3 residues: CASSVGSGDSEQYF. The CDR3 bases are TGTGCCAGCAGCGTAGGGTCGGGGGACTCCGAGCAGTACTTC.